This TCR beta chain derives from a study of T cells in severe cutaneous drug reactions. Germline lookup yields CDR1 DFQATT and CDR2 SNEGSKA (reference sequence). The CDR3 runs 14 residues. The patients sequenced had a carbamazepine-induced Stevens-Johnson syndrome or toxic epidermal necrolysis reaction. Libraries were made by iRepertoire multiplex PCR with TCR subtype-specific primers for bulk and single-cell sequencing. TCRdb reprocessed the multiplex PCR reads, keeping one entry per CDR3 protein, no DNA. The sample totals about 8,300 distinct CDR3 sequences. The material sequenced was cells from a skin blister. The chain links TRBV20-1 to TRBJ1-5; TCRdb's assignment of TRBD1 cannot be checked, as there is no DNA. This TCR was sampled from a human donor with a severe cutaneous adverse drug reaction. The chain's CDR3 is CSAVGGRINQPQHF.